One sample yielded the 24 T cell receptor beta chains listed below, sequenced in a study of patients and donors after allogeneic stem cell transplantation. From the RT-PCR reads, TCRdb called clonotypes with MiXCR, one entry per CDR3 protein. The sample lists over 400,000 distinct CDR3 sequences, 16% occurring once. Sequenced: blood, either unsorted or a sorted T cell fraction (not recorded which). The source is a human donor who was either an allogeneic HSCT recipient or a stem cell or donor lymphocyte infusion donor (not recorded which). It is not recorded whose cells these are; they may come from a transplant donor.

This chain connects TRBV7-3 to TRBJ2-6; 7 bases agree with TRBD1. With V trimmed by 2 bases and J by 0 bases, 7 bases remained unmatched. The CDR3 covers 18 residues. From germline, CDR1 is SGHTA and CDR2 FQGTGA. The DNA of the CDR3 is TGTGCCAGCAGCTTAGGGTACAGGGGACGCTCTGGGGCCAACGTCCTGACTTTC. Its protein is CASSLGYRGRSGANVLTF.

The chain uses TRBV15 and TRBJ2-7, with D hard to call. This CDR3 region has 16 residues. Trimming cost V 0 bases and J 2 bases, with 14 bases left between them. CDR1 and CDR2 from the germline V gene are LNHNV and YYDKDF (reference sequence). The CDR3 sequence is CATSRDSPWAAYEQYF. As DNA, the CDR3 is TGTGCCACCAGCAGAGATTCCCCCTGGGCTGCCTACGAGCAGTACTTC.

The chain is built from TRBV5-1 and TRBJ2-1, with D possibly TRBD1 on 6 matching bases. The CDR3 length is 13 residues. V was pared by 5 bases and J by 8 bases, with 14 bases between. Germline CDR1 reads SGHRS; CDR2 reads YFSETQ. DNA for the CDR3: TGCGCCAGCAGACCGCAGGGGTTCGATGAGCAGTTCTTC. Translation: CASRPQGFDEQFF.

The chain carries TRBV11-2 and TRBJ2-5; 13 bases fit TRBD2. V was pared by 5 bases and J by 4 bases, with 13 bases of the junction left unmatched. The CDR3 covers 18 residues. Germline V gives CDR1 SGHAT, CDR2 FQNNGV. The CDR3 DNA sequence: TGTGCCAGCAGCCCCCGGGGACTAGCGGGGAGAGACTTAGAGACCCAGTACTTC. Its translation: CASSPRGLAGRDLETQYF.

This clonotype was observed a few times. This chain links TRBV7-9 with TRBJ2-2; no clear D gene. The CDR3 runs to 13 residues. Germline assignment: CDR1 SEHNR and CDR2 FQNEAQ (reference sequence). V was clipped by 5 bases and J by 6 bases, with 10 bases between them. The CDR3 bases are TGTGCCAGCAGCCCCGGGCCGCCCGGGGAGCTGTTTTTT. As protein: CASSPGPPGELFF.

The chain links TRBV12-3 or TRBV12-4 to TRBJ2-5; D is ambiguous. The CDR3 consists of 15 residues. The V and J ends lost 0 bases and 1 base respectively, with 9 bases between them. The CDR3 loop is CASSLAAPPQETQYF. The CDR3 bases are TGTGCCAGCAGTTTAGCGGCCCCCCCCCAAGAGACCCAGTACTTC.

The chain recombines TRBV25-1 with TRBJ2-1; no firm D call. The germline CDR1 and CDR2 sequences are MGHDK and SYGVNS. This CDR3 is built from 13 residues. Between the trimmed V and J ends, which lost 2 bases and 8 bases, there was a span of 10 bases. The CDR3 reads CASSESRVDEQFF. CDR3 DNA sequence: TGTGCCAGCAGTGAAAGTAGGGTAGATGAGCAGTTCTTC.

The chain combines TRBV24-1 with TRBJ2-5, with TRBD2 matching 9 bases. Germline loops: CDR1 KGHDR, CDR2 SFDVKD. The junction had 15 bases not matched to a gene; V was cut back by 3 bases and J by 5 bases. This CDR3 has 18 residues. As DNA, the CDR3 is TGTGCCACCAGTGATCCGGCCCCCGGGCTAGCGGGGACTGAGACCCAGTACTTC. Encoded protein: CATSDPAPGLAGTETQYF.

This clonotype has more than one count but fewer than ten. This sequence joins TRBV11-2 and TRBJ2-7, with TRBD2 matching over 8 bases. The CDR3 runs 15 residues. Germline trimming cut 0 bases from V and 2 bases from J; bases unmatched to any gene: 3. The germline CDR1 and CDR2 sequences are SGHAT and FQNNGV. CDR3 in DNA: TGTGCCAGCAGCTTAGATGTTAGCGGGACCTACGAGCAGTACTTC. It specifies CASSLDVSGTYEQYF.

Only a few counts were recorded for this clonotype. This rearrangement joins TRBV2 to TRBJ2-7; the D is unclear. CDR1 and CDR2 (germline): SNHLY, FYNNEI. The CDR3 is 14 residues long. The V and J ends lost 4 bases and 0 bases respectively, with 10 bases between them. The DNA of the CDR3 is TGTGCCAGCAGTGGGTCGGCGGCCTCCTACGAGCAGTACTTC. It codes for CASSGSAASYEQYF.

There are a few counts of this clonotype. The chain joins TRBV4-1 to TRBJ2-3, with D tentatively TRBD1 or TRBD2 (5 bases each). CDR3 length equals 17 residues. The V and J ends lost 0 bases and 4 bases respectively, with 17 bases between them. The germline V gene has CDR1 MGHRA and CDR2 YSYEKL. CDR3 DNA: TGCGCCAGCAGCCAAGATCGAGGGCAGGGCGGCGCAGATACGCAGTATTTT. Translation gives CASSQDRGQGGADTQYF.

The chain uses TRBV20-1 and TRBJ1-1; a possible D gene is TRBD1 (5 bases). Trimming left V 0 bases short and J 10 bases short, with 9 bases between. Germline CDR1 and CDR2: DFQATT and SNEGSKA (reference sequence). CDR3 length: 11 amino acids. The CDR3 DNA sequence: TGCAGTGCTAGAGAGTCGGGGCGAGCTTTCTTT. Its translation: CSARESGRAFF.

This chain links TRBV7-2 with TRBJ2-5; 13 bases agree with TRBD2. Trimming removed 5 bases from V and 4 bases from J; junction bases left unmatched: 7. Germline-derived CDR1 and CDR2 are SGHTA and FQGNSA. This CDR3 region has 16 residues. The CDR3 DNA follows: TGTGCCAGCAGCACCCAAGGACTAGCGGGAGCAGAGACCCAGTACTTC. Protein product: CASSTQGLAGAETQYF.

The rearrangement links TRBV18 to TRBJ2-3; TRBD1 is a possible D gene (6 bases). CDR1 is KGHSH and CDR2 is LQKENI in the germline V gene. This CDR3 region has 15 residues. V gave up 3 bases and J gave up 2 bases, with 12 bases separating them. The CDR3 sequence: CASSPGQTYTDTQYF. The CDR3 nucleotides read TGTGCCAGCTCACCTGGACAGACCTACACAGATACGCAGTATTTT.

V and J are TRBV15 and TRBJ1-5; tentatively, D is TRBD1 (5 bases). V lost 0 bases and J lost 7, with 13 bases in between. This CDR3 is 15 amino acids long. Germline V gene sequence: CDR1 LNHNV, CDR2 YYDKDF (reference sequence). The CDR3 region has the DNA TGTGCCACCAGCAGAGATAGGTGGGGCCACCAGCCCCAGCATTTT. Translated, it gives CATSRDRWGHQPQHF.

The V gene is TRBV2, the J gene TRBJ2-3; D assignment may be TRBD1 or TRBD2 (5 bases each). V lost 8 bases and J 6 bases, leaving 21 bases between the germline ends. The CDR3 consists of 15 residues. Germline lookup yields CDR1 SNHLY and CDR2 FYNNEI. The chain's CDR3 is CASRKGDDLWDTQYF. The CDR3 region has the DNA TGTGCCAGCCGGAAAGGGGACGACCTATGGGATACGCAGTATTTT.

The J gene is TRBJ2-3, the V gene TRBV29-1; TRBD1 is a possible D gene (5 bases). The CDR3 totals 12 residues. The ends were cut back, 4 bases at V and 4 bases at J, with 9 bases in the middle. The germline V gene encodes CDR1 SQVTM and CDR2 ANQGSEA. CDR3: CSVVLGADTQYF. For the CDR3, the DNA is TGCAGCGTTGTCTTAGGGGCAGATACGCAGTATTTT.

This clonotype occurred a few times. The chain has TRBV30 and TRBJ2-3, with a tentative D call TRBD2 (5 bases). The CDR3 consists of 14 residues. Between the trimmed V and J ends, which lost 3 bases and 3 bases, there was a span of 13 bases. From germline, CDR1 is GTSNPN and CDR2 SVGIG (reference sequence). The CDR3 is CAWSTRSMTDTQYF. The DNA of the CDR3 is TGTGCCTGGAGCACTAGGAGCATGACAGATACGCAGTATTTT.

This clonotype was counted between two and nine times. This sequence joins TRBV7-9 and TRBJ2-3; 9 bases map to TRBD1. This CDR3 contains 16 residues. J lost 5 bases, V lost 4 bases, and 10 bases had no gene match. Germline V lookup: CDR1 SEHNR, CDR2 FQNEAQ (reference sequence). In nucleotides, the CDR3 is TGTGCCAGCAGCTCCCTACAGGGGGCGTTTGGAGATACGCAGTATTTT. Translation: CASSSLQGAFGDTQYF.

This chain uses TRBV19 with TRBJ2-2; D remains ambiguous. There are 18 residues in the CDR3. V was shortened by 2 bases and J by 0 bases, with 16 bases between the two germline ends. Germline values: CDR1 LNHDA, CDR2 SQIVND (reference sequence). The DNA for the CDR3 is TGTGCCAGTAGTATAAATTGGGGTAGCTTACCGAACACCGGGGAGCTGTTTTTT. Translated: CASSINWGSLPNTGELFF.

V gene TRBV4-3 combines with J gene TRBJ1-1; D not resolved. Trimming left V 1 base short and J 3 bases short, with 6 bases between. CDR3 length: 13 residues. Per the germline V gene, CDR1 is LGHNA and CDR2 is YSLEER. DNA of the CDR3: TGCGCCAGCAGCCAAGGGTCGGACACTGAAGCTTTCTTT. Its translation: CASSQGSDTEAFF.

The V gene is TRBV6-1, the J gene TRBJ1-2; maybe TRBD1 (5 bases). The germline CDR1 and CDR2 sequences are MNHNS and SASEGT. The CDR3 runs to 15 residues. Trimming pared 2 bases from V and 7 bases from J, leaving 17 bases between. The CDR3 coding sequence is TGTGCCAGCAGTGAACAACGAGGGACTGTAGGTGGCTACACCTTC. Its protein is CASSEQRGTVGGYTF.

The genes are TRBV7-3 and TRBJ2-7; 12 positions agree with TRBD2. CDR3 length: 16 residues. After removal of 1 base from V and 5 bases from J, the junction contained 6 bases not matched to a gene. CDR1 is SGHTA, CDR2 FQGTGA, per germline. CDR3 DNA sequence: TGTGCCAGCAGCTTAAAAGGACTAGCGGGAAGCAACGAGCAGTACTTC. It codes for CASSLKGLAGSNEQYF.

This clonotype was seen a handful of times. CDR3 DNA: TGTGCCACCAGCTCCGTCAGGGGGGATCAGCCCCAGCATTTT. Protein: CATSSVRGDQPQHF. This chain uses TRBV15 with TRBJ1-5; 7 bases fit TRBD1. This CDR3 region has 14 residues. Trimming took 5 bases from V and 5 from J; bases not matched to a gene: 6. Looked up from germline, CDR1 is LNHNV and CDR2 is YYDKDF (reference sequence).